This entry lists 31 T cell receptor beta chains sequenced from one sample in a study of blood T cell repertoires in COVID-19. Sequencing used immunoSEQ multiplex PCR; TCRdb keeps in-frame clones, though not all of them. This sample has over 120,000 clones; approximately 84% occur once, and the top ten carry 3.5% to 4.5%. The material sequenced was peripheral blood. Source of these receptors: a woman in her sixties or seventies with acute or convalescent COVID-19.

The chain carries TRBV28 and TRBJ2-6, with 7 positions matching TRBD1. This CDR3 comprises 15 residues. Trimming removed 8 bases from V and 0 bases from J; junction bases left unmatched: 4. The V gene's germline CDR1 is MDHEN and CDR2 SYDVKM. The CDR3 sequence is CASGTVSSGANVLTF. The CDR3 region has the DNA TGTGCCAGCGGGACAGTTTCCTCTGGGGCCAACGTCCTGACTTTC.

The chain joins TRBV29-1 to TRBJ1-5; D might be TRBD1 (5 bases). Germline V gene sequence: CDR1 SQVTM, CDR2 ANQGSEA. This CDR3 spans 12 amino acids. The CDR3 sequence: CSAGGGNQPQHF. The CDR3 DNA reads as TGCAGTGCCGGAGGGGGCAATCAGCCCCAGCATTTT.

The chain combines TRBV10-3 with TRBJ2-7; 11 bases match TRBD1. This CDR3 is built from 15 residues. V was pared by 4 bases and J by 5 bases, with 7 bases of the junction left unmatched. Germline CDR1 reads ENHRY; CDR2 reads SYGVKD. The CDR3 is CAISGGQGVKNEQYF. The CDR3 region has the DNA TGTGCCATCAGTGGGGGACAGGGGGTTAAGAACGAGCAGTACTTC.

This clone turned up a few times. The CDR3 DNA follows: TGTGCCATCAGTGGGGGCGGGGGACAGGGGCCCAATGAGCAGTTCTTC. It translates to CAISGGGGQGPNEQFF. This chain joins TRBV10-3 and TRBJ2-1; 10 bases are shared with TRBD1. With V trimmed by 4 bases and J by 6 bases, 9 bases remained unmatched. This CDR3 region has 16 residues. Germline CDR1 and CDR2: ENHRY and SYGVKD.

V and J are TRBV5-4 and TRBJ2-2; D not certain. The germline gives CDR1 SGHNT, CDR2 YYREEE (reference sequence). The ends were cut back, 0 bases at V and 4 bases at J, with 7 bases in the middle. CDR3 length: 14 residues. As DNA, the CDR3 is TGTGCCAGCAGCTTGGAACTGCTCACCGGGGAGCTGTTTTTT. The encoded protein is CASSLELLTGELFF. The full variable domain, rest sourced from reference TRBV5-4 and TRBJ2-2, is ETGVTQSPTHLIKTRGQQVTLRCSSQSGHNTVSWYQQALGQGPQFIFQYYREEENGRGNFPPRFSGLQFPNYSSELNVNALELDDSALYLCASSLELLTGELFFGEGSRLTVL.

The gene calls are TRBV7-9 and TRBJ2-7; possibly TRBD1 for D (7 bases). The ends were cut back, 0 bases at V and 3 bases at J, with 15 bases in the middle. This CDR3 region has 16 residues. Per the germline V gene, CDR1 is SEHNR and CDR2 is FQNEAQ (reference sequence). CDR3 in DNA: TGTGCCAGCAGCTTAGCCCTGGCAGGGGGACTCTACGAGCAGTACTTC. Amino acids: CASSLALAGGLYEQYF.

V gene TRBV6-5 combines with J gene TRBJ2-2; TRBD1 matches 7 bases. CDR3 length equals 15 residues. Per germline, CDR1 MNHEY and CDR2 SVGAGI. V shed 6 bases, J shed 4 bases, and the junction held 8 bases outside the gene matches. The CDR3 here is CASRGTVILTGELFF. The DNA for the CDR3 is TGTGCCAGCAGAGGGACAGTCATACTCACCGGGGAGCTGTTTTTT.

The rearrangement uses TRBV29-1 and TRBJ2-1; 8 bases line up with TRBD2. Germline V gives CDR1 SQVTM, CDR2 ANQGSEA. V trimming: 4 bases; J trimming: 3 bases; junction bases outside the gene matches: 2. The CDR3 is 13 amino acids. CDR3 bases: TGCAGCGTTGGCCGGGGGGGCTACAATGAGCAGTTCTTC. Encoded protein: CSVGRGGYNEQFF.

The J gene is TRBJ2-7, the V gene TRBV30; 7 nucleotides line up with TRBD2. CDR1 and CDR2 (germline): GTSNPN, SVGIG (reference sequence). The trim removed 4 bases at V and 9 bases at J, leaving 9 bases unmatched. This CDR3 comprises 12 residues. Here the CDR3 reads CAWNMGGIGQYF. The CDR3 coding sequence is TGTGCCTGGAATATGGGGGGGATTGGGCAGTACTTC.

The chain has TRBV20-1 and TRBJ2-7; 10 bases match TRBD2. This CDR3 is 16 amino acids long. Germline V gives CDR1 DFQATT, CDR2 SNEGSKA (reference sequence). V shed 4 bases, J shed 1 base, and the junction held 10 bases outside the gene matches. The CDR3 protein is CSATDRGTSASYEQYF. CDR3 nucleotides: TGCAGTGCTACTGACCGTGGGACTAGCGCTTCCTACGAGCAGTACTTC.

The CDR3 loop reads CASSAGDEYTEAFF. The CDR3 coding sequence is TGTGCCAGCAGTGCAGGGGATGAGTACACTGAAGCTTTCTTT. The chain uses TRBV2 and TRBJ1-1; possible D gene TRBD1, 6 bases. Trimming stripped 4 bases from V and 3 bases from J, with 12 bases between. In germline, CDR1 is SNHLY, CDR2 FYNNEI. The CDR3 loop spans 14 amino acids.

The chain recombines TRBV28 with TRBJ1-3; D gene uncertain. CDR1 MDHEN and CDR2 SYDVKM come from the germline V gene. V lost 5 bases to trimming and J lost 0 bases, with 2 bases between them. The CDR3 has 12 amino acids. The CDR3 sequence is CASSLSGNTIYF. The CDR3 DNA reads TGTGCCAGCAGTCTCTCTGGAAACACCATATATTTT.

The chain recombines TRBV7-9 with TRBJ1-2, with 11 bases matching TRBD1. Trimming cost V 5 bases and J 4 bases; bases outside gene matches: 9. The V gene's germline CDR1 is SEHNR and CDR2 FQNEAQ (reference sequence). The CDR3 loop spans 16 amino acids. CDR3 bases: TGTGCCAGCAGCCCAAAGGACAGGGGGCTTCGCTATGGCTACACCTTC. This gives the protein CASSPKDRGLRYGYTF. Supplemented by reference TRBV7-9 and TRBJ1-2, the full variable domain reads DTGVSQNPRHKITKRGQNVTFRCDPISEHNRLYWYRQTLGQGPEFLTYFQNEAQLEKSRLLSDRFSAERPKGSFSTLEIQRTEQGDSAMYLCASSPKDRGLRYGYTFGSGTRLTVV.

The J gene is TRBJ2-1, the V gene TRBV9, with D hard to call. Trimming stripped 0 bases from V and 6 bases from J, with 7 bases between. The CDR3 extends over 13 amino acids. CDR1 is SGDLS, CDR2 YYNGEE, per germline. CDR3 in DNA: TGTGCCAGCAGCGTAGTGGCCAGCAATGAGCAGTTCTTC. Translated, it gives CASSVVASNEQFF.

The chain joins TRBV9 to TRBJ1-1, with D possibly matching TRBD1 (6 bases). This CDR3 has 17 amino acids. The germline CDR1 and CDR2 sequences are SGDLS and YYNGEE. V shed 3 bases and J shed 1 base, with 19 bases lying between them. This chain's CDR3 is CASSEPGGTSPNTEAFF. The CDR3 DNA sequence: TGTGCCAGCAGCGAACCGGGTGGGACAAGCCCGAACACTGAAGCTTTCTTT.

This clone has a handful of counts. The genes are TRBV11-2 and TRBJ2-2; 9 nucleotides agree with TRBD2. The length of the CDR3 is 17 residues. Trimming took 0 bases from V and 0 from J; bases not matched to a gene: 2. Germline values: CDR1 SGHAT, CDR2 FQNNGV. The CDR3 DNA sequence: TGTGCCAGCAGCTTAGACAGGACTAGCGCGAACACCGGGGAGCTGTTTTTT. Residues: CASSLDRTSANTGELFF.

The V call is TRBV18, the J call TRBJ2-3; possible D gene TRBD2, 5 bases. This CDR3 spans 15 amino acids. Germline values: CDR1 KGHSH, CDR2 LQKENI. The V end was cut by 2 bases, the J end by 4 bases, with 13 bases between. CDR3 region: CASSPAYLAADTQYF. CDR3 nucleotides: TGTGCCAGCTCACCAGCCTACCTAGCAGCAGATACGCAGTATTTT. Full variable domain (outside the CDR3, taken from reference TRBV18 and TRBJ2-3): NAGVMQNPRHLVRRRGQEARLRCSPMKGHSHVYWYRQLPEEGLKFMVYLQKENIIDESGMPKERFSAEFPKEGPSILRIQQVVRGDSAAYFCASSPAYLAADTQYFGPGTRLTVL.

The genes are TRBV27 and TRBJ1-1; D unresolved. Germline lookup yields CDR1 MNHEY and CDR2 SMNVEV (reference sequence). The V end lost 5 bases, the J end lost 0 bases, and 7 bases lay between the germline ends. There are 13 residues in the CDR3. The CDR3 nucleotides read TGTGCCAGCAGTCCCAACATGAACACTGAAGCTTTCTTT. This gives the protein CASSPNMNTEAFF.

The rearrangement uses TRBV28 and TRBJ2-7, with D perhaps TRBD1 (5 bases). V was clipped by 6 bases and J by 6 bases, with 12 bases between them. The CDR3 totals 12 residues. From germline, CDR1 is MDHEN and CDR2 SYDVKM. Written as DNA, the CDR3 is TGTGCCAGCAGCTCCGGTAGGGGCGAGCAGTACTTC. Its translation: CASSSGRGEQYF.

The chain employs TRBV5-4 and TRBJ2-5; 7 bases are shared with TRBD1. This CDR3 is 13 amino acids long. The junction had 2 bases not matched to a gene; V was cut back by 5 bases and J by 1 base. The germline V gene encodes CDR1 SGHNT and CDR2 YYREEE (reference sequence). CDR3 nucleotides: TGTGCCAGCAGGGGACAGCTCCAAGAGACCCAGTACTTC. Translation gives CASRGQLQETQYF. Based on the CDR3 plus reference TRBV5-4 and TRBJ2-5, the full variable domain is ETGVTQSPTHLIKTRGQQVTLRCSSQSGHNTVSWYQQALGQGPQFIFQYYREEENGRGNFPPRFSGLQFPNYSSELNVNALELDDSALYLCASRGQLQETQYFGPGTRLLVL.

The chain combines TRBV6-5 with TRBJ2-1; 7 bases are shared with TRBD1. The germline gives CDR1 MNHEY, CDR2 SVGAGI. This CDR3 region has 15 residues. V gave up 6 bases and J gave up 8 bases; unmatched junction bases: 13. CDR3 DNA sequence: TGTGCCAGCAGCGACAGGGTTATGAGCTGGGATGAGCAGTTCTTC. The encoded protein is CASSDRVMSWDEQFF.

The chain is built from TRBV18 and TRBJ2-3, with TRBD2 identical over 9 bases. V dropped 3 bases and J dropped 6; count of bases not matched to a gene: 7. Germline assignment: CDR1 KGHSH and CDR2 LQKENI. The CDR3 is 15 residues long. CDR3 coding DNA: TGTGCCAGCTCACCTACTAGCGGGTTCACCGATACGCAGTATTTT. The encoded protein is CASSPTSGFTDTQYF. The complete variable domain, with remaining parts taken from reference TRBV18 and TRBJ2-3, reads NAGVMQNPRHLVRRRGQEARLRCSPMKGHSHVYWYRQLPEEGLKFMVYLQKENIIDESGMPKERFSAEFPKEGPSILRIQQVVRGDSAAYFCASSPTSGFTDTQYFGPGTRLTVL.

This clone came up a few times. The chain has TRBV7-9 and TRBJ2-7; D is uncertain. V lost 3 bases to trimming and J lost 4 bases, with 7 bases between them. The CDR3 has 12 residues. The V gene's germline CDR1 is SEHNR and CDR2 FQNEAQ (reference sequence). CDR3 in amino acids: CASSFSEYEQYF. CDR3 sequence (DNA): TGTGCCAGCAGCTTCTCAGAATACGAGCAGTACTTC.

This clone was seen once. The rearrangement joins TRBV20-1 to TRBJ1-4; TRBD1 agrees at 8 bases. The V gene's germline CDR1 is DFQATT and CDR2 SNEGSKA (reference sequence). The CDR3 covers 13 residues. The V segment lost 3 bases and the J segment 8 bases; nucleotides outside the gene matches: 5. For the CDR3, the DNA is TGCAGTGCTAGTGGGACAGGAGGAGAAAAACTGTTTTTT. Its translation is CSASGTGGEKLFF.

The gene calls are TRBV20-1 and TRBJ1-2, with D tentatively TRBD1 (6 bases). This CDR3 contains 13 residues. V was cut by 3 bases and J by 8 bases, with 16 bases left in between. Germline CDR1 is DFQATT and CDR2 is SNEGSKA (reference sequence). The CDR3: CSASQGTYGGYTF. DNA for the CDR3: TGCAGTGCTAGTCAGGGGACCTATGGGGGCTACACCTTC.

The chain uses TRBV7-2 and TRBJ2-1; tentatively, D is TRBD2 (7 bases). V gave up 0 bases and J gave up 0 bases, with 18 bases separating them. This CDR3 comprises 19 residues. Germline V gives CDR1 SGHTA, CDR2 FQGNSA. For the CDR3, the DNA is TGTGCCAGCAGCTTAGCCAAGAGGGGGAGGGAAAGCTCCTACAATGAGCAGTTCTTC. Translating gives CASSLAKRGRESSYNEQFF.

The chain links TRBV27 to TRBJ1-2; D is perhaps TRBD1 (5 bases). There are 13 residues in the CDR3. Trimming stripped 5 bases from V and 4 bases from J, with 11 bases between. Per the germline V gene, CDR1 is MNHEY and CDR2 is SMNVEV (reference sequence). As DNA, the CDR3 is TGTGCCAGCAGTCCCCCGGACACCTATGGCTACACCTTC. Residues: CASSPPDTYGYTF.

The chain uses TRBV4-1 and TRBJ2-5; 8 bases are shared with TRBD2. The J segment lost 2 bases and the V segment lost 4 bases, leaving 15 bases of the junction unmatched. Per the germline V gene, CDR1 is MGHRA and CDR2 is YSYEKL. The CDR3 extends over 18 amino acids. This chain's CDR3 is CASSRIPGREASQETQYF. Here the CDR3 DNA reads TGCGCCAGCAGCCGTATACCAGGGCGGGAGGCCTCACAAGAGACCCAGTACTTC.

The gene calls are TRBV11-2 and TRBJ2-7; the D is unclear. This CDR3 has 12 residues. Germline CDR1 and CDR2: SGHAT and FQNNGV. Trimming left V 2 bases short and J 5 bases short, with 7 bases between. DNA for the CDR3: TGTGCCAGCAGCTTAAGTAGCCACGAGCAGTACTTC. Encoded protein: CASSLSSHEQYF.

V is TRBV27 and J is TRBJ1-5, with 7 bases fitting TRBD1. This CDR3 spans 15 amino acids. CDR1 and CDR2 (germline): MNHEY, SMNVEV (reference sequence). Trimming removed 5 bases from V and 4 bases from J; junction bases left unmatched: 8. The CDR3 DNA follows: TGTGCCAGCAGTCAGTTCGGGACAGTGAATCAGCCCCAGCATTTT. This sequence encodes CASSQFGTVNQPQHF.

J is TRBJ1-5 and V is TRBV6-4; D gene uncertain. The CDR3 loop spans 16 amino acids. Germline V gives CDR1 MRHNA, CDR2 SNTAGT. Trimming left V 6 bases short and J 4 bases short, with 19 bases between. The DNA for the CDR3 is TGTGCCAGCAGACAAAACGGACCAAGGAGGAATCAGCCCCAGCATTTT. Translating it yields CASRQNGPRRNQPQHF.